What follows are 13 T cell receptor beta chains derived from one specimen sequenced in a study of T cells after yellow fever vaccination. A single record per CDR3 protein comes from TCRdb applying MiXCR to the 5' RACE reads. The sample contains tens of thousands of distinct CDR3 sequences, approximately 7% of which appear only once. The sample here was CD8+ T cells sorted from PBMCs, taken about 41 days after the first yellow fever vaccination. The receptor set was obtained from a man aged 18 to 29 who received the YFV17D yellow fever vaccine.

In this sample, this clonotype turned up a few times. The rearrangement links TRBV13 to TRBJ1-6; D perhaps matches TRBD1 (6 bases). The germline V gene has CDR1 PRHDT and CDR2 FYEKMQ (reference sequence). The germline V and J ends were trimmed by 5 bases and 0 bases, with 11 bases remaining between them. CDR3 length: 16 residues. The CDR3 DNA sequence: TGTGCCAGCAGCCCGGGACACAGCTCCTATAATTCACCCCTCCACTTT. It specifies CASSPGHSSYNSPLHF. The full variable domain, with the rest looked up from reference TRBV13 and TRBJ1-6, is AAGVIQSPRHLIKEKRETATLKCYPIPRHDTVYWYQQGPGQDPQFLISFYEKMQSDKGSIPDRFSAQQFSDYHSELNMSSLELGDSALYFCASSPGHSSYNSPLHFGNGTRLTVT.

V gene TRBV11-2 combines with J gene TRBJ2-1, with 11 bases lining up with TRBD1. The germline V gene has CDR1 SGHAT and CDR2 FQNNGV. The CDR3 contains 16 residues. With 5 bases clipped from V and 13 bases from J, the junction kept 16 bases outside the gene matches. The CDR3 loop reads CASSHTGTGGMIGQFF. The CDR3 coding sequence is TGTGCCAGCAGCCACACCGGGACAGGGGGTATGATTGGCCAGTTCTTC. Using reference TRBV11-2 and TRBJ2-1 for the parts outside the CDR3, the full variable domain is EAGVAQSPRYKIIEKRQSVAFWCNPISGHATLYWYQQILGQGPKLLIQFQNNGVVDDSQLPKDRFSAERLKGVDSTLKIQPAKLEDSAVYLCASSHTGTGGMIGQFFGPGTRLTVL.

CDR3 sequence (DNA): TGTGCCAGTAGTATCGGGACTAGGGATACGCAGTATTTT. It codes for CASSIGTRDTQYF. The chain recombines TRBV19 with TRBJ2-3, with 8 nucleotides matching TRBD2. This CDR3 has 13 residues. The V gene end was trimmed by 3 bases and the J gene end by 6 bases; junction bases not matched to a gene: 2. CDR1 LNHDA and CDR2 SQIVND come from the germline V gene (reference sequence).

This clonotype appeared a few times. CDR3 DNA: TGTGCCAGCAGCCCTCCGAGGGGAGAGGAGACCCAGTACTTC. As protein: CASSPPRGEETQYF. This chain links TRBV7-9 with TRBJ2-5; TRBD1 or TRBD2 may be the D gene (5 bases each). Looked up from germline, CDR1 is SEHNR and CDR2 is FQNEAQ (reference sequence). V shed 5 bases and J shed 5 bases, with 15 bases lying between them. The CDR3 sequence is 14 residues long.

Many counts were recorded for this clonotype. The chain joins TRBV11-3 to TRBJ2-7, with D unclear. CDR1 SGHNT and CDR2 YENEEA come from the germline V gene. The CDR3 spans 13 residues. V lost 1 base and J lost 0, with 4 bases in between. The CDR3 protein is CASSLGDSYEQYF. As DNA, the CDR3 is TGTGCCAGCAGCTTAGGGGACTCCTACGAGCAGTACTTC.

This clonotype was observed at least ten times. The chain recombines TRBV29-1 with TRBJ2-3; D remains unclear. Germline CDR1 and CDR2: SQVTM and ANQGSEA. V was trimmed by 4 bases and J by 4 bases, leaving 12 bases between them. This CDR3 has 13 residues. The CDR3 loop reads CSVVWLDADTQYF. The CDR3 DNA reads TGCAGCGTTGTTTGGCTAGACGCAGATACGCAGTATTTT.

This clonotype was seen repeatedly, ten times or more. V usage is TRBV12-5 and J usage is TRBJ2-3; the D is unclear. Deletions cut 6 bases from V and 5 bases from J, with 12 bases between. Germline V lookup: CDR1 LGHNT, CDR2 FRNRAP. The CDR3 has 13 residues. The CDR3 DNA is TGTGCTAGTGGCCGGCAGACCGGAGATACGCAGTATTTT. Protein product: CASGRQTGDTQYF.

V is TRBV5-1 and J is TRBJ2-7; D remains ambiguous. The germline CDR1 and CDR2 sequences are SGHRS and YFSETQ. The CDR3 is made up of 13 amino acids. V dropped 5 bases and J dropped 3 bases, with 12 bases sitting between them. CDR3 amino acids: CASSYGPDYEQYF. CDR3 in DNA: TGCGCCAGCAGTTACGGCCCAGACTACGAGCAGTACTTC.

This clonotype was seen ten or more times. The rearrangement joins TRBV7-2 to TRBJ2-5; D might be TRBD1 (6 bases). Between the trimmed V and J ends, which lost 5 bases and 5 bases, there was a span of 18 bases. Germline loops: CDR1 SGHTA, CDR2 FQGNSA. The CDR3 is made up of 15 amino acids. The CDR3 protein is CASSPEPGVEETQYF. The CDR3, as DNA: TGTGCCAGCAGCCCCGAGCCAGGGGTGGAGGAGACCCAGTACTTC.

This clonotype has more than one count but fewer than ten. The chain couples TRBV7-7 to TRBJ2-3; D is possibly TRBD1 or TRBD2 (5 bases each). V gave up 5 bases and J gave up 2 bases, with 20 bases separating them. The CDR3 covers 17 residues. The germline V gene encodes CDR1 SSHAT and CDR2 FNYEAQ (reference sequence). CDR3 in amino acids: CASSPTLGVGLTDTQYF. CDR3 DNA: TGTGCCAGCAGCCCTACCCTGGGGGTCGGGCTCACAGATACGCAGTATTTT.

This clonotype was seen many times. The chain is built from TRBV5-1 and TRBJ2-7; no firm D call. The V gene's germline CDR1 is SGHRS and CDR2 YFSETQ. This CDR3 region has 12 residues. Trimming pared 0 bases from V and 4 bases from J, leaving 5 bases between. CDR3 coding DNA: TGCGCCAGCAGCTTGGAAGCGTACGAGCAGTACTTC. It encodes CASSLEAYEQYF. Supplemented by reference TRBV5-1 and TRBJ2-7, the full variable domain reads KAGVTQTPRYLIKTRGQQVTLSCSPISGHRSVSWYQQTPGQGLQFLFEYFSETQRNKGNFPGRFSGRQFSNSRSEMNVSTLELGDSALYLCASSLEAYEQYFGPGTRLTVT.

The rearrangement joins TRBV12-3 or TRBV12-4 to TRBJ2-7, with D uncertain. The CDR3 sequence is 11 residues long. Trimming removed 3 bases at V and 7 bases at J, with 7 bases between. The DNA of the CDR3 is TGTGCCAGCAGTTTCTCGGTAGAGCAGTACTTC. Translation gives CASSFSVEQYF.

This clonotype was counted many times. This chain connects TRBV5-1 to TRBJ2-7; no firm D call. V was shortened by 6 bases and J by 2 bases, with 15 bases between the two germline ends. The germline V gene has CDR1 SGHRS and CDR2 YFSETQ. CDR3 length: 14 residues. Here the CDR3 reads CASTPTRPPYEQYV. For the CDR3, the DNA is TGCGCCAGCACTCCCACCAGGCCCCCCTACGAGCAGTACGTC.